The rows below give T cell receptor beta chains drawn from one sample of a study of patients and donors after allogeneic stem cell transplantation. TCRdb re-called the RT-PCR reads with MiXCR, one entry per CDR3 protein. The sample includes 150,000 to 200,000 distinct CDR3 sequences, 20% to 25% of them seen just once. Sequenced sample: blood, either unsorted or a sorted T cell fraction (not recorded which). The receptors were gathered from a human donor who was either an allogeneic HSCT recipient or a stem cell or donor lymphocyte infusion donor (not recorded which). It is not recorded whose cells these are; they may come from a transplant donor. The CDR3 runs from the conserved cysteine through the conserved F or W. Each record gives: J gene, V gene, clone size, D gene, CDR3 DNA, CDR3 protein. D genes are given only for firm matches. Size tells how often a clone was seen (once, few, many) or the class of an expanded clone, and some rows leave it out.

TRBJ1-4	TRBV4-1	.	TRBD1	TGCGCCAGCAGCGTCCGGGACAGGGTTTCGACTAATGAAAAACTGTTTTTT	CASSVRDRVSTNEKLFF
TRBJ1-5	TRBV12-3/TRBV12-4	many	.	TGTGCCAGCAGTATCTTTTTATTCAATCAGCCCCAGCATTTT	CASSIFLFNQPQHF
TRBJ2-2	TRBV9	.	.	TGTGCCAGCGGACGGCAGAACACCGGGGAGCTGTTTTTT	CASGRQNTGELFF
TRBJ2-5	TRBV20-1	.	TRBD1	TGCAGTACTGAGACAGGGGGGGAAGAGACCCAGTACTTC	CSTETGGEETQYF
TRBJ1-3	TRBV12-3/TRBV12-4	.	.	TGTGCCAGCAGTTTAGGGGCGGGAAACACCATATATTTT	CASSLGAGNTIYF
TRBJ1-1	TRBV18	few	.	TGTGCCAGCTCACCATGGGAAGGGGCAGGAACTGAAGCTTTCTTT	CASSPWEGAGTEAFF
TRBJ1-3	TRBV6-5	few	.	TGTGCCAGCAGTCCCCTTGGTATTTCCGGAAACACCATATATTTT	CASSPLGISGNTIYF
TRBJ1-2	TRBV7-9	few	.	TGTGCCAGCAGCTTAATCCAGGGCGATGGCTACACCTTC	CASSLIQGDGYTF
TRBJ1-5	TRBV29-1	.	.	TGCAGCGTTGCCGGGGACGGCAATCAGCCCCAGCATTTT	CSVAGDGNQPQHF
TRBJ2-7	TRBV20-1	few	.	TGCAGACTAGACGCCTACGAGCAGTACTTC	CRLDAYEQYF
TRBJ1-2	TRBV4-1	many	.	TGCGCCAGCAGCCAAAGCAGGGATGGCTATGGCTACACCTTC	CASSQSRDGYGYTF
TRBJ1-1	TRBV1	few	.	TGCACCAGCAGCCAACGCACAGACCGTCCCAATGAATTCTTT	CTSSQRTDRPNEFF
TRBJ2-1	TRBV14	.	.	TGTGCCAGCAGCCCAAGCCGAGGGACGGCCGTCTACAATGAGCAGTTCTTC	CASSPSRGTAVYNEQFF
TRBJ2-3	TRBV7-8	.	TRBD2	TGTGCCAGCAGCTTAAACCCCCACGGACAGCGGGGGGAATGGACGCAGTATTTT	CASSLNPHGQRGEWTQYF
TRBJ2-3	TRBV6-5	.	.	TGTGCCAGCAGTCGGAACCGCCTGACTGATACGCAGTATTTT	CASSRNRLTDTQYF
TRBJ1-1	TRBV29-1	.	.	TGCAGCGCCCCCGGGCGGGGCCTCGAAGCTTTCTTT	CSAPGRGLEAFF
TRBJ1-2	TRBV7-2	many	.	TGTGCCAGCAGCTTGGTAAATAGGGATGGCTACACCTTC	CASSLVNRDGYTF
TRBJ1-2	TRBV24-1	few	.	TGTGCCACCAGGGGCGGGGGGCTAAACTATGGCTACACCTTC	CATRGGGLNYGYTF
TRBJ1-1	TRBV12-3/TRBV12-4	.	.	TGTGCCAGCAGGACCCAGAGCACTGAAGCTTTCTTT	CASRTQSTEAFF
TRBJ2-1	TRBV27	few	.	TGTGCCAGCAGTTTCAAGAACTCCTACAATGAGCAGTTCTTC	CASSFKNSYNEQFF
TRBJ2-3	TRBV12-5	.	.	TGTGCTAGTGGACGTGGACTGGCGGATACGCAGTATTTT	CASGRGLADTQYF
TRBJ1-2	TRBV12-3/TRBV12-4	many	.	TGTGCCAGCAGTTTGGACAGTGGCTATGGCTACACCTTC	CASSLDSGYGYTF
TRBJ2-1	TRBV12-3/TRBV12-4	.	TRBD1	TGTGCCAGCAGTCCGGACAGGGACCGCTCCTACAATGAGCAGTTCTTC	CASSPDRDRSYNEQFF
TRBJ1-1	TRBV7-2	.	TRBD1	TGTGCCAGCAGCTCCCATGACCGGGACAGGCGCCCTGAAGCTTTCTTT	CASSSHDRDRRPEAFF
TRBJ1-1	TRBV12-3/TRBV12-4	many	.	TGTGCCAGCAGTCCCCTACCGAGGGGGAACACTGAAGCTTTCTTT	CASSPLPRGNTEAFF
TRBJ1-6	TRBV21-1	few	.	TGTGCCAGCAGCAATAGGTGTCGACAGGCCCATCCAGGTTTCTCGAGCTCCTATAATTCACCCCTCCACTTT	CASSNRCRQAHPGFSSSYNSPLHF
TRBJ1-5	TRBV10-3	.	.	TGTGCCATCAGTGCGCAAGGAAGCAATCAGCCCCAGCATTTT	CAISAQGSNQPQHF
TRBJ2-1	TRBV20-1	.	TRBD2	TGCAGTGCTAGAGATGTGGAAACGGGAGGCTACAATGAGCAGTTCTTC	CSARDVETGGYNEQFF
TRBJ2-7	TRBV9	once	.	TGTGCCAGCAGCGCTGCGGGATACGAGCAGTACTTC	CASSAAGYEQYF
TRBJ2-3	TRBV4-3	.	.	TGCGCCAGCAGCGCCGAACCGGAAGATACGCAGTATTTT	CASSAEPEDTQYF
TRBJ2-5	TRBV12-3/TRBV12-4	.	.	TGTGCCAGCAGTTTTCTTGACTCCGGTGAGACCCAGTACTTC	CASSFLDSGETQYF
TRBJ2-5	TRBV6-6	few	TRBD1	TGTGCCAGCATCCGGACAGGGGGCGAAGAGACCCAGTACTTC	CASIRTGGEETQYF
TRBJ1-5	TRBV19	few	TRBD1	TGTGCCAGTTCCGAGGGGGCTCAGCCCCAGCATTTT	CASSEGAQPQHF
TRBJ1-6	TRBV12-3/TRBV12-4	few	.	TGTGCCAGCAGAGAAGGGCCTAATTCACCCCTCCACTTT	CASREGPNSPLHF
TRBJ2-7	TRBV20-1	few	.	TGCAGTGCTACCGGGGCACGAGGGTCCTACGAGCAGTACTTC	CSATGARGSYEQYF
TRBJ1-3	TRBV7-2	few	.	TGTGGCAGCAGCTTAGGTGCCGGAGCGGGGTCTGGAAACACCATATATTTT	CGSSLGAGAGSGNTIYF